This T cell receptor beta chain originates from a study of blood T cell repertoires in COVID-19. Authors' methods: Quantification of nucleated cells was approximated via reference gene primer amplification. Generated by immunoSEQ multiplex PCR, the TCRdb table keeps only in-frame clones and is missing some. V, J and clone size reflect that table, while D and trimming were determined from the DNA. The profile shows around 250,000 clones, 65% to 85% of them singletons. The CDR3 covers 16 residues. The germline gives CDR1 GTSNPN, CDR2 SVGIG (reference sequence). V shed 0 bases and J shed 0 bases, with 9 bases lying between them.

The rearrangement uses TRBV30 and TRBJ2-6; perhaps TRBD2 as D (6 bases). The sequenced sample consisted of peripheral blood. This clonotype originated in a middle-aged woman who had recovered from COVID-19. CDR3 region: CAWSVREISGANVLTF. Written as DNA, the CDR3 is TGTGCCTGGAGTGTACGGGAGATCTCTGGGGCCAACGTCCTGACTTTC.